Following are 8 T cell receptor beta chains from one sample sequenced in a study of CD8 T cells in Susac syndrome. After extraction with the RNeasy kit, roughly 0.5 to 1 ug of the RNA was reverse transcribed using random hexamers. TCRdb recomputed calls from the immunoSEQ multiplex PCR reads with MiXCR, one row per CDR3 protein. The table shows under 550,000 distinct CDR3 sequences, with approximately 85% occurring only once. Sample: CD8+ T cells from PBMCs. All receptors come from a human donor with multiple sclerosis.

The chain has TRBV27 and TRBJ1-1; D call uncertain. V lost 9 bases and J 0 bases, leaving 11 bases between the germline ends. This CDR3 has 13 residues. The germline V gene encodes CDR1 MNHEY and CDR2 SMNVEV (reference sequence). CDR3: CASYGLLNTEAFF. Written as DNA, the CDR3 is TGTGCCAGTTATGGGTTGTTGAACACTGAAGCTTTCTTT.

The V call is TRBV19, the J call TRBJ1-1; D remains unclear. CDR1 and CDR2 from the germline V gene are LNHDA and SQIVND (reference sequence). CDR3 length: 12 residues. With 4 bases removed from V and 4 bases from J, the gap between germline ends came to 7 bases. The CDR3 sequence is CASSTPGTEAFF. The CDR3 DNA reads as TGTGCCAGTAGTACCCCAGGCACTGAAGCTTTCTTT.

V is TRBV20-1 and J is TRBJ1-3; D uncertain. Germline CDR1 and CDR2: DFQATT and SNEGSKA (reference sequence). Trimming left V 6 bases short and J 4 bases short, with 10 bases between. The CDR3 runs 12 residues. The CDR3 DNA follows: TGCAGTGCCCCCTCGTCGGGAAACACCATATATTTT. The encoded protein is CSAPSSGNTIYF.

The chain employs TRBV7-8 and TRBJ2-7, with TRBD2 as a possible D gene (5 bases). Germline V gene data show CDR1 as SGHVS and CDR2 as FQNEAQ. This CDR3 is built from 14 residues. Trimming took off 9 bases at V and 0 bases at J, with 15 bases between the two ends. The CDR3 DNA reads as TGTGCCAGTTCTTGGAGGACCGCCTCCTACGAGCAGTACTTC. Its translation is CASSWRTASYEQYF.

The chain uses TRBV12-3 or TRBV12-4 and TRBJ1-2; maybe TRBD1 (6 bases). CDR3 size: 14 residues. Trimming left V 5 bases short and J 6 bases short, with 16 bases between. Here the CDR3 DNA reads TGTGCCAGCAGTCCGCGAGGGGGTAGAAATGGCTACACCTTC. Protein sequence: CASSPRGGRNGYTF.

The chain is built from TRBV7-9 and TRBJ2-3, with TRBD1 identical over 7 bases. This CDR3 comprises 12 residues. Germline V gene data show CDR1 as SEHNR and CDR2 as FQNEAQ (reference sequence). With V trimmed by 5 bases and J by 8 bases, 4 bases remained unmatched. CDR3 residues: CASSPGQSTQYF. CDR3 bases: TGTGCCAGCAGCCCGGGACAGTCTACGCAGTATTTT.

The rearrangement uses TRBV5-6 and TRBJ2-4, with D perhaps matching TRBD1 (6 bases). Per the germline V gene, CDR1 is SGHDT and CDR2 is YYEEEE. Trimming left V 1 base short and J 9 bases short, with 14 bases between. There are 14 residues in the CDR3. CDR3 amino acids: CASSLTGMGAIQYF. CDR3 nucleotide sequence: TGTGCCAGCAGCTTGACAGGGATGGGTGCCATTCAGTACTTC.

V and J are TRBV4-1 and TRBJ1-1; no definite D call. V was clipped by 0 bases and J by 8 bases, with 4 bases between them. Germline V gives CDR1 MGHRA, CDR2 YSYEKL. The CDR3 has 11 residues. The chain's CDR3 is CASSQDGEAFF. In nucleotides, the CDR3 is TGCGCCAGCAGCCAAGATGGCGAAGCTTTCTTT.